The 21 T cell receptor beta chains below come from one sample, sequenced in a study of early T cells in non-severe SARS-CoV-2 infection (dated by TCRdb to 2020 to 2023). Library construction relied on 5' RACE. The reads were generated on a NextSeq 500. The raw public data were reprocessed by TCRdb itself: fastp quality trimming at Q25, MiXCR clonotype calling, in-frame beta chains only. One record per CDR3 amino acid sequence lists the most common genes and DNA. This sample is represented by about 61,000 distinct CDR3 sequences; under 14% of them were singletons. In total, the top ten clones hold about 1.5% of the sample. The sequencing input was whole blood. The receptors shown here come from an adult who was a healthcare worker with PCR-confirmed SARS-CoV-2 infection or an uninfected control (not recorded which).

Comment on this clonotype: This may be a read error: a much more frequent sequence differs by one nucleotide. This chain joins TRBV5-5 and TRBJ2-2; a weak D match, TRBD2 (6 bases). The CDR3 runs 14 residues. CDR1 is SGHKS, CDR2 YYEKEE, per germline (reference sequence). The CDR3 is CASSLSGGGGELLF. The CDR3 DNA follows: TGTGCCAGCAGCTTGTCCGGGGGAGGCGGGGAGCTGCTTTTT.

This clonotype was recorded a few times. V and J are TRBV18 and TRBJ2-1; D ambiguous. The CDR3 loop spans 12 amino acids. In germline, CDR1 is KGHSH, CDR2 LQKENI. V was pared by 5 bases and J by 9 bases, with 11 bases between. The CDR3: CASSARWTEQFF. The CDR3 coding sequence is TGTGCCAGCTCAGCCCGGTGGACTGAGCAGTTCTTC.

The chain carries TRBV12-3 or TRBV12-4 and TRBJ2-5; unclear D gene. This CDR3 is built from 13 residues. Trimming took 3 bases from V and 1 from J, leaving 6 bases between them. The CDR3 here is CASSFGPQETQYF. DNA for the CDR3: TGTGCCAGCAGTTTTGGCCCCCAAGAGACCCAGTACTTC.

This clonotype was counted many times. The chain recombines TRBV20-1 with TRBJ2-1, with TRBD2 matching 8 bases. CDR1 and CDR2 (germline): DFQATT, SNEGSKA (reference sequence). This CDR3 contains 14 residues. V shed 6 bases, J shed 8 bases, and the junction held 12 bases outside the gene matches. DNA for the CDR3: TGCAGTGCAAAACCCGGGGGGGCTGACCATGAGCAGTTCTTC. Protein sequence: CSAKPGGADHEQFF.

In regard to this clonotype: This may come from a read error, since a much larger clone is one base off. The V call is TRBV20-1, the J call TRBJ2-5; 14 nucleotides line up with TRBD2. The CDR3 is 13 amino acids. CDR1 is DFQATT, CDR2 SNEGSKA, per germline (reference sequence). The CDR3 DNA sequence: TGCCGTTACTCTGGACTAGCGGGGGGGACCCAGTACTTC. Its translation: CRYSGLAGGTQYF.

The table lists this clonotype with a count of one. The rearrangement uses TRBV28 and TRBJ2-7, with D tentatively TRBD1 (6 bases). In germline, CDR1 is MDHEN, CDR2 SYDVKM. There are 15 residues in the CDR3. Trimming cost V 7 bases and J 3 bases, with 19 bases left between them. The CDR3 spells CASTLYQGRFYEQYF. The CDR3 DNA follows: TGTGCCAGCACCCTCTACCAGGGGCGCTTCTACGAGCAGTACTTC.

This chain links TRBV2 with TRBJ2-6; possible D gene TRBD2, 6 bases. Germline V lookup: CDR1 SNHLY, CDR2 FYNNEI. CDR3 size: 12 residues. V lost 10 bases and J 6 bases, leaving 10 bases between the germline ends. The CDR3 DNA reads TGTGCCACCCGGGGGTTGGCCAACGTCCTGACTTTC. It yields the protein CATRGLANVLTF.

This clonotype showed up many times. V and J are TRBV6-5 and TRBJ1-1; 7 nucleotides align to TRBD1. Germline V gene lookup returns CDR1 MNHEY and CDR2 SVGAGI. The CDR3 has 16 amino acids. After removal of 8 bases from V and 1 base from J, the junction contained 13 bases not matched to a gene. The CDR3: CASARGQVRENTEAFF. The CDR3 nucleotides read TGTGCCAGCGCGAGGGGGCAAGTTCGGGAGAACACTGAAGCTTTCTTT.

This clonotype was picked up a small number of times. The rearrangement joins TRBV10-2 to TRBJ2-5; D perhaps matches TRBD2 (6 bases). CDR3 length equals 15 residues. V lost 6 bases and J lost 3, with 17 bases in between. Germline V gene sequence: CDR1 WSHSY, CDR2 SAAADI. CDR3: CASSYHFGGEETQYF. In DNA form, the CDR3 reads TGCGCCAGCAGCTATCACTTTGGCGGGGAAGAGACCCAGTACTTC.

This clonotype has at least ten counts. The gene calls are TRBV5-1 and TRBJ2-3; 8 positions match TRBD1. V lost 7 bases, J lost 2 bases, and 6 bases stayed unmatched. Germline V gene data show CDR1 as SGHRS and CDR2 as YFSETQ. CDR3 length equals 14 residues. CDR3 bases: TGCGCCAGCGAGGGGACAGGCCTCACAGATACGCAGTATTTT. It codes for CASEGTGLTDTQYF. Using reference TRBV5-1 and TRBJ2-3 for the parts outside the CDR3, the full variable domain is KAGVTQTPRYLIKTRGQQVTLSCSPISGHRSVSWYQQTPGQGLQFLFEYFSETQRNKGNFPGRFSGRQFSNSRSEMNVSTLELGDSALYLCASEGTGLTDTQYFGPGTRLTVL.

This clonotype showed up many times. This sequence joins TRBV6-5 and TRBJ1-6, with TRBD1 identical over 7 bases. V lost 10 bases and J lost 7; bases outside the gene matches: 7. CDR3 length equals 13 residues. The germline gives CDR1 MNHEY, CDR2 SVGAGI. The CDR3 protein is CATSVQGNSPLHF. The CDR3 DNA follows: TGTGCCACCTCGGTACAGGGGAATTCACCCCTCCACTTT.

The rearrangement links TRBV7-2 to TRBJ2-1; either TRBD1 or TRBD2 may supply D (5 bases each). Germline CDR1 and CDR2: SGHTA and FQGNSA. V lost 8 bases to trimming and J lost 15 bases, with 23 bases between them. CDR3 length equals 13 residues. The CDR3 sequence: CASGEPPRGVLFF. The CDR3 DNA reads as TGTGCCAGCGGTGAACCGCCCCGAGGGGTTCTGTTCTTC.

This clonotype has a count of ten or more. This chain connects TRBV6-5 to TRBJ2-1; D is possibly TRBD1 or TRBD2 (5 bases each). Looked up from germline, CDR1 is MNHEY and CDR2 is SVGAGI. The ends were cut back, 0 bases at V and 6 bases at J, with 15 bases in the middle. This CDR3 has 16 amino acids. The CDR3 loop is CASSYSGVGALNEQFF. In DNA, the CDR3 is TGTGCCAGCAGTTACTCGGGGGTAGGGGCCCTCAATGAGCAGTTCTTC.

V is TRBV11-2 and J is TRBJ2-7; D possibly matches TRBD1 or TRBD2 (5 bases each). Deletions cut 5 bases from V and 3 bases from J, with 11 bases between. There are 13 residues in the CDR3. Germline V lookup: CDR1 SGHAT, CDR2 FQNNGV. The CDR3 DNA follows: TGTGCCAGCAGCCAGAGGGGCGGCTACGAGCAGTACTTC. This encodes CASSQRGGYEQYF. Together with reference TRBV11-2 and TRBJ2-7, the CDR3 gives the full variable domain: EAGVAQSPRYKIIEKRQSVAFWCNPISGHATLYWYQQILGQGPKLLIQFQNNGVVDDSQLPKDRFSAERLKGVDSTLKIQPAKLEDSAVYLCASSQRGGYEQYFGPGTRLTVT.

The chain recombines TRBV4-1 with TRBJ2-3, with 8 bases lining up with TRBD2. CDR3 length: 16 residues. The germline V gene has CDR1 MGHRA and CDR2 YSYEKL. V trimming: 4 bases; J trimming: 1 base; junction bases outside the gene matches: 7. CDR3 DNA: TGCGCCAGCAGCCTATCCGCGGGGGGCCGCACAGATACGCAGTATTTT. Amino acid sequence: CASSLSAGGRTDTQYF.

There are many counts of this clonotype. The CDR3 nucleotides are TGTGCCAGCAGCTTACACCGGTCGGGAACTCTGACTTCACCCCTCCACTTT. This translates into CASSLHRSGTLTSPLHF. The chain is built from TRBV13 and TRBJ1-6; no clear D gene. Germline CDR1 reads PRHDT; CDR2 reads FYEKMQ (reference sequence). V dropped 2 bases and J dropped 9 bases, with 20 bases sitting between them. The CDR3 loop spans 17 amino acids. The variable domain in full, completed from reference TRBV13 and TRBJ1-6, reads AAGVIQSPRHLIKEKRETATLKCYPIPRHDTVYWYQQGPGQDPQFLISFYEKMQSDKGSIPDRFSAQQFSDYHSELNMSSLELGDSALYFCASSLHRSGTLTSPLHFGNGTRLTVT.

This clonotype was counted at least ten times. The gene calls are TRBV11-2 and TRBJ1-1; tentatively, D is TRBD1 (5 bases). The length of the CDR3 is 16 residues. Germline assignment: CDR1 SGHAT and CDR2 FQNNGV. Trimming took off 7 bases at V and 0 bases at J, with 18 bases between the two ends. CDR3 DNA sequence: TGTGCCAGCAACCCCCTTACAGGAAACATGAACACTGAAGCTTTCTTT. Amino acid sequence: CASNPLTGNMNTEAFF.

The table lists this clonotype with many counts. The DNA of the CDR3 is TGTGCCAGCAGCTTAGGGGTCAGTTACCAAGAGACCCAGTACTTC. Protein product: CASSLGVSYQETQYF. The J gene is TRBJ2-5, the V gene TRBV7-8; unclear D gene. The CDR3 runs to 15 residues. The V end was cut by 1 base, the J end by 0 bases, with 9 bases between. Per the germline V gene, CDR1 is SGHVS and CDR2 is FQNEAQ.

This clonotype was found many times. The V and J genes are TRBV4-3 and TRBJ2-5; no clear D gene. This CDR3 spans 12 amino acids. V was cut by 0 bases and J by 7 bases, with 6 bases left in between. Germline-derived CDR1 and CDR2 are LGHNA and YSLEER. The chain's CDR3 is CASSQESGTQYF. CDR3 nucleotides: TGCGCCAGCAGCCAAGAGTCTGGGACCCAGTACTTC.

Regarding this clonotype: A much more abundant neighbour one base away suggests this may be a read error. The rearrangement links TRBV7-9 to TRBJ2-3; 8 nucleotides match TRBD1. The CDR3 is 12 amino acids. V lost 10 bases to trimming and J lost 1 base; unmatched junction nucleotides: 1. Germline V lookup: CDR1 SEHNR, CDR2 FQNEAQ (reference sequence). The CDR3 here is CATGQGTDTQYF. The CDR3 region has the DNA TGTGCCACGGGACAGGGCACAGATACGCAGTATTTT.

This clonotype was observed at least ten times. The CDR3 bases are TGCAGTGCGGTGGTAGCTGAGACCCAGTACTTC. Translating it yields CSAVVAETQYF. V and J are TRBV20-1 and TRBJ2-5; D unclear. Trimming stripped 6 bases from V and 5 bases from J, with 10 bases between. CDR1 is DFQATT and CDR2 is SNEGSKA in the germline V gene (reference sequence). The CDR3 loop spans 11 amino acids.